This T cell receptor beta chain came from a study of OX40 agonist ivuxolimab in advanced cancers. Study-level information: An agonistic anti-OX40 (CD134) antibody, ivuxolimab, was used to treat the patients. Anti-PD-1, anti-PD-L1 or anti-CTLA-4 therapy given earlier was allowed, and roughly 40% had some.

Sequencing was performed with immunoSEQ multiplex PCR; in TCRdb, only in-frame clones are kept and a portion is missing. The table records roughly 97,000 clones, about 86% of them present only once. Germline V gene data show CDR1 as SEHNR and CDR2 as FQNEAQ (reference sequence). This CDR3 has 14 amino acids. Trimming cost V 5 bases and J 1 base; bases outside gene matches: 2. The sequence was collected from an adult with an advanced solid tumor such as melanoma, head and neck, liver or kidney cancer. V gene TRBV7-9 combines with J gene TRBJ2-3, with 8 bases matching TRBD1. Sequencing was performed on CD4+ or CD8+ T cells sorted from blood, taken in a trial of the OX40 agonist ivuxolimab. CDR3 protein: CASSQGQGTDTQYF. The CDR3 coding sequence is TGTGCCAGCAGCCAGGGACAGGGCACAGATACGCAGTATTTT.